What follows are 7 T cell receptor beta chains derived from one specimen sequenced in a study of blood T cell repertoires in COVID-19. Using immunoSEQ multiplex PCR, the repertoire was profiled, and TCRdb retains in-frame clones only, with some absent. The table lists 100,000 to 150,000 clones, about 80% of them singletons, with 3.5% to 4% in the top ten. The material sequenced was peripheral blood. The receptors here all came from a woman between 45 and 60 years old with acute or convalescent COVID-19.

The rearrangement uses TRBV27 and TRBJ2-3; weak D call: TRBD2 (6 bases). The CDR3 length is 14 residues. V dropped 5 bases and J dropped 1 base, with 10 bases sitting between them. Per the germline V gene, CDR1 is MNHEY and CDR2 is SMNVEV (reference sequence). The CDR3 DNA follows: TGTGCCAGCAGTCCTGGAGGGGGCACAGATACGCAGTATTTT. As protein: CASSPGGGTDTQYF.

This chain connects TRBV5-5 to TRBJ1-2; TRBD1 matches 9 bases. This CDR3 has 16 residues. Germline loops: CDR1 SGHKS, CDR2 YYEKEE (reference sequence). J gave up 0 bases and V 4 bases, and 7 bases lay outside the gene matches. For the CDR3, the DNA is TGTGCCAGCAGCACACCTTGGGACAGGGCTAACTATGGCTACACCTTC. This sequence encodes CASSTPWDRANYGYTF.

The chain employs TRBV28 and TRBJ1-2; a weak D match, TRBD1 (6 bases). The V end lost 3 bases, the J end lost 8 bases, and 22 bases lay between the germline ends. The CDR3 has 16 amino acids. Germline loops: CDR1 MDHEN, CDR2 SYDVKM. CDR3 DNA sequence: TGTGCCAGCAGTTTCTACAGGGAAGGAGGTCCCGAGGGCTACACCTTC. Translation gives CASSFYREGGPEGYTF.

The chain has TRBV28 and TRBJ1-6, with no clear D. CDR1 and CDR2 (germline): MDHEN, SYDVKM. V was clipped by 3 bases and J by 4 bases, with 10 bases between them. The CDR3 length is 15 residues. The DNA for the CDR3 is TGTGCCAGCAGTTTGGATCCGGGGTATAATTCACCCCTCCACTTT. Translation: CASSLDPGYNSPLHF.

CDR3 sequence: CASRSGTGRGYTF. CDR3 DNA: TGTGCCAGCAGATCCGGGACAGGGAGGGGCTACACCTTC. The V and J genes are TRBV5-6 and TRBJ1-2, with 9 bases fitting TRBD1. The CDR3 extends over 13 amino acids. From germline, CDR1 is SGHDT and CDR2 YYEEEE. J gave up 8 bases and V 5 bases, and 7 bases lay outside the gene matches.

This clone qualifies as medium-sized. The chain recombines TRBV7-8 with TRBJ2-5; D gene ambiguous. Trimming removed 2 bases at V and 5 bases at J, with 15 bases between. The CDR3 runs to 15 residues. The germline gives CDR1 SGHVS, CDR2 FQNEAQ. The CDR3 region has the DNA TGTGCCAGCAGCTTAACAACCTTAATGTTCGAGACCCAGTACTTC. It translates to CASSLTTLMFETQYF.

V gene TRBV28 combines with J gene TRBJ2-3; maybe TRBD2 (6 bases). This CDR3 region has 15 residues. Trimming pared 5 bases from V and 3 bases from J, leaving 15 bases between. In germline, CDR1 is MDHEN, CDR2 SYDVKM. Here the CDR3 reads CASSLAPMGTDTQYF. CDR3 coding DNA: TGTGCCAGCAGTCTAGCGCCTATGGGGACAGATACGCAGTATTTT.